The subject of this entry is one T cell receptor beta chain. Sequencing used immunoSEQ multiplex PCR; TCRdb keeps in-frame clones, though not all of them. The table records 390,000 or so clones, over 75% of them present only once. This entry is derived from a study of blood T cell repertoires in COVID-19. Study-level information: Nucleic acid was either cDNA or gDNA, and it came from T cells, B-cell-depleted T cells, or PBMCs.

Followed longitudinally, the Seattle patients had been enrolled during active infection. Germline loops: CDR1 SGHNT, CDR2 YENEEA. This CDR3 region has 20 residues. V trimming: 0 bases; J trimming: 9 bases; junction bases outside the gene matches: 20. This sequence originates from a woman in her 30s with COVID-19, enrolled during active disease. Sequencing input: peripheral blood. The chain links TRBV11-3 to TRBJ2-1; 10 bases are shared with TRBD2. The CDR3 sequence is CASSLDSPTSKREGVSEQFF. CDR3 DNA sequence: TGTGCCAGCAGCTTAGATAGTCCTACTAGTAAGCGGGAGGGTGTTAGTGAGCAGTTCTTC. The variable domain in full, with the rest retrieved from reference TRBV11-3 and TRBJ2-1, is EAGVVQSPRYKIIEKKQPVAFWCNPISGHNTLYWYLQNLGQGPELLIRYENEEAVDDSQLPKDRFSAERLKGVDSTLKIQPAELGDSAVYLCASSLDSPTSKREGVSEQFFGPGTRLTVL.